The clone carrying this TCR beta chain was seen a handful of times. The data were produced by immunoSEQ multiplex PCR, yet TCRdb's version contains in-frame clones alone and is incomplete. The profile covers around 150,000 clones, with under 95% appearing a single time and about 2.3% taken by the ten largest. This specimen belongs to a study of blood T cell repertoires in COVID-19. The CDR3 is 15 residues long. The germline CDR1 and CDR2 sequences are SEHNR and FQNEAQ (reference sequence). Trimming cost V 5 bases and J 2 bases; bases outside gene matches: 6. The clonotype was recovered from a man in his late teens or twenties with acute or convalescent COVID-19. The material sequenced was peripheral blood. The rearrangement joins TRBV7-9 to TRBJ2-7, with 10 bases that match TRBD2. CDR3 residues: CASSPSGSGAYEQYF. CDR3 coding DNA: TGTGCCAGCAGCCCTAGCGGGAGCGGAGCCTACGAGCAGTACTTC. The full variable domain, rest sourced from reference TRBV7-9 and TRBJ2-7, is DTGVSQNPRHKITKRGQNVTFRCDPISEHNRLYWYRQTLGQGPEFLTYFQNEAQLEKSRLLSDRFSAERPKGSFSTLEIQRTEQGDSAMYLCASSPSGSGAYEQYFGPGTRLTVT.